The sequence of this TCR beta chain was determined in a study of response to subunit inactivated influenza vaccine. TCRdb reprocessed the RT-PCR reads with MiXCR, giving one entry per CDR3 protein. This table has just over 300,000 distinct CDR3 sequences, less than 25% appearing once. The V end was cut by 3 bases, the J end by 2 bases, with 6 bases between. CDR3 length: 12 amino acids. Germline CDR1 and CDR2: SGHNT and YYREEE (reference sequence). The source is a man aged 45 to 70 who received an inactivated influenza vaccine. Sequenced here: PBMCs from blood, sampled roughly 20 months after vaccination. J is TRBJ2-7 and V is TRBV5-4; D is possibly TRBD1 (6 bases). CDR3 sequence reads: CASSWDTYEQYF. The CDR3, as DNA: TGTGCCAGCAGCTGGGACACCTACGAGCAGTACTTC.